This T cell receptor (beta chain) is from a study of blood T cell repertoires in COVID-19. Overall study: Spain, Italy and the United States supplied samples that represented acute and convalescent COVID-19.

Profiling relied on immunoSEQ multiplex PCR, and the TCRdb table lists in-frame clones only, not all of them. The table has around 84,000 clones, around four fifths seen once; the top ten hold approximately 39%. Trimming took 6 bases from V and 3 from J; bases not matched to a gene: 6. In germline, CDR1 is MDHEN, CDR2 SYDVKM. This CDR3 is built from 14 residues. The TCR sequence derives from an elderly man with active or convalescent COVID-19. The sample taken for sequencing was peripheral blood. The chain carries TRBV28 and TRBJ2-7; 9 nucleotides match TRBD1. Here the CDR3 reads CASRGTGNVYEQYF. For the CDR3, the DNA is TGTGCCAGCAGAGGGACAGGGAACGTCTACGAGCAGTACTTC.